The T cell receptor beta chain under discussion was sequenced for a study of T cells in Graves' hyperthyroidism and ophthalmopathy (dated by TCRdb to the late 2010s). At the level of the whole study: Peripheral blood samples were taken at initial diagnosis, before any treatment was given. TCR V-J signatures able to tell the groups apart were searched for in a discovery cohort of some 97 patients, of whom 43 had Graves' ophthalmopathy and under 65 had stable Graves' hyperthyroidism. Prospective prediction of ophthalmopathy was tested in an independent validation cohort consisting of some 18 hyperthyroidism patients and some 15 patients who later progressed to ophthalmopathy. The 95 to 100 discovery patients were divided at random into training and test sets in a 7:3 ratio. In roughly six Graves' hyperthyroidism patients, the study also compared T-cell repertoires from thyroid tissue with T-cell repertoires from blood. Following sampling, methimazole starting at 30 mg daily was given to hyperthyroidism patients, and high-dose intravenous methylprednisolone was given to ophthalmopathy patients. The paper describes TCR Vbeta CDR3 sequencing of 135 peripheral blood samples, made up of 40 to 45 ophthalmopathy patients, 70 to 75 hyperthyroidism patients and approximately 17 progressor patients.

What the authors observed across the whole study: Most expanded thyroid clonotypes (frequency above 0.001) were also found in blood, which suggests that blood repertoires may mirror thyroid immune responses. Ophthalmopathy was separated from stable hyperthyroidism by a 13 V-J signature model, with over 85% sensitivity and approximately 84% specificity obtained in cross-validation and 80%/75% obtained in testing. During validation, the model predicted progression to ophthalmopathy a median of approximately six months ahead of onset, with around 65% sensitivity and 72% to 80% specificity. Sample size was not statistically predetermined, and investigators were not blinded to group allocation.

In this sample, this clonotype turned up a few times. Its antigen is unknown. Base qualities are not at hand, and no much larger clone is one base apart. The TCR beta CDR3 regions were amplified from RNA transcripts. A first-round RT-PCR of the TCR CDR3 used the HTBI primer set with the Qiagen OneStep RT-PCR kit. The libraries were constructed in a second round of multiplex PCR and then size-selected and purified. The libraries were sequenced on an Illumina HiSeq2000 using paired-end 100 bp reads. The authors' analysis ran thus. SOAPnuke was used to process the raw data, removing reads that contained adapters or uncalled bases, had a mean Phred below 15, or lacked an exact match to the constant primer or identifier. COPE v1.2.5 was used to merge the high-quality paired reads, and each unique nucleotide sequence was defined as a clonotype. MiTCR v1.1 was used to align clonotypes to the IMGT TRBV, TRBD and TRBJ reference segments. The analysis included only V-J combinations with a frequency above 0.0001, which together covered around 99% of the repertoires. The TCS score was defined as the ratio of F50 (clonal expansion) to E x V (chaos), calculated using BLOSUM62-based TCRdist between CDR3 peptides within each V-J. Welch's t-statistics and random forest reduced 500 to 550 V-J features to 13, which were used in a naive Bayes classifier (R e1071). TCRdb redid the processing of the public reads, applying fastp at Q25 and MiXCR, and retained in-frame beta chains. Every entry covers one CDR3 protein and lists the most common genes and DNA from its rows. Clone size and V and J calls follow TCRdb, not the original study. The sample table contains almost 600,000 distinct CDR3 sequences; only one count was recorded for more than 11% of them. The biggest ten clones account for 5.8% of the sample.

CDR1 and CDR2 were assigned from the germline V gene as SGDLS and YYNGEE. The junction shows trimming of 3 bases on V and 6 bases on J, and the gene matches do not reach 4 bases of it. The CDR3 runs 13 amino acids, cysteine and phenylalanine included. Only the CDR3 region is kept as DNA, spanning 39 bases read in frame from base 1. Hyperthyroidism patients were newly diagnosed, with disease duration under 2 months, and aged 18 to 65 years. Any patient with an uncontrolled infection, another autoimmune disease, pregnancy or lactation was excluded. Clinical symptoms, serum thyroxine and TRAb, thyroid ultrasound, and orbital computed tomography formed the basis for the diagnoses. Blood from progressor patients was drawn when they were first diagnosed with hyperthyroidism, before any ophthalmopathy symptoms appeared. PBMCs were separated from roughly 10 ml of fresh peripheral blood using Ficoll-Paque density gradient centrifugation. Progressor patients were defined as those initially diagnosed with Graves' hyperthyroidism in whom ophthalmopathy developed during follow-up. Total RNA was extracted using Trizol reagent, and RNA quality was assessed on an Agilent 2100 Bioanalyzer.

The receptor's source is a woman aged 25-40 years with Graves' hyperthyroidism that later progressed to Graves' ophthalmopathy. The chain links TRBV9 with TRBJ2-7; 9 nucleotides in the junction match TRBD2. The sample taken for sequencing was blood. The sequence in DNA is TGTGCCAGCAGCGCGGGGACTAGCTTCGAGCAGTACTTC. Its amino acids are CASSAGTSFEQYF.